This TCR beta chain was found in a study of OX40 agonist ivuxolimab in advanced cancers. Study results and limitations: People who partly responded at 0.1-3.0 mg/kg had some of the least clonal expansion seen.

As regards this clone: Its specificity is unknown. The germline gene is not matched at one end of the junction; a read error may be the cause.

Sequencing used immunoSEQ multiplex PCR; TCRdb keeps in-frame clones, though not all of them. The sample lists some 34,000 clones; 84% were seen once. Individuals having autoimmune disease history or systemic immunosuppression were not enrolled. This TCR was sampled from an adult with an advanced solid tumor such as melanoma, head and neck, liver or kidney cancer. Specimen: CD4+ or CD8+ T cells sorted from blood, collected in a trial of the OX40 agonist ivuxolimab.

The CDR3, as DNA: TGTGCCAGCTCCCCACCGACAGACCAAGCTAACTATGGCTACACCTTC. Protein sequence: CASSPPTDQANYGYTF. V gene TRBV18 combines with J gene TRBJ1-2; a possible D gene is TRBD1 (5 bases). Per germline, CDR1 KGHSH and CDR2 LQKENI. The CDR3 consists of 16 residues.